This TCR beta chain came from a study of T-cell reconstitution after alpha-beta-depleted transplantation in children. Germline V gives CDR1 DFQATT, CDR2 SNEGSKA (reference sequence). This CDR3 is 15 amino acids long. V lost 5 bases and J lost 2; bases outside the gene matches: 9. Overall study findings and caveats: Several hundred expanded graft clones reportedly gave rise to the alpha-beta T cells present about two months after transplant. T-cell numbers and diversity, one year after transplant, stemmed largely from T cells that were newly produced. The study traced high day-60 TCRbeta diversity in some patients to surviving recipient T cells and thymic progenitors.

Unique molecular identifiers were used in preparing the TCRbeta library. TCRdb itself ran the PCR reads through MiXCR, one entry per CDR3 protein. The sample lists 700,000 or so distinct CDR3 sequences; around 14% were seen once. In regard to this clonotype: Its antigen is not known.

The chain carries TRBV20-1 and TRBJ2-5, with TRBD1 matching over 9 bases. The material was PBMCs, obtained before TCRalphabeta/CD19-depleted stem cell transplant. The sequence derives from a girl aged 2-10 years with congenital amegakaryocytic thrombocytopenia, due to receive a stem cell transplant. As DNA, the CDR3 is TGCAGTGCTCACTTGACAGGGGGAGGGCAAGAGACCCAGTACTTC. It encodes CSAHLTGGGQETQYF.